The rows below give T cell receptor beta chains drawn from one sample of a study of shared clonotypes between healthy human individuals. Data came from immunoSEQ multiplex PCR; TCRdb stores just in-frame clones and leaves some out. The sample consists of roughly 500,000 clones, 81% of them appearing once. The sequencing input was PBMCs. These receptors all come from a woman in her forties in good health. Some clones in this sample may be carry-over from other donors' samples. Each CDR3 is given with its conserved first and last residue.

j_call v_call cdr3_aa
TRBJ2-7 TRBV7-6 CASRRDRGSGEQYF
NA TRBV19 CASRSGGLKSYEQYF
TRBJ2-5 TRBV6-5 CASSYAGTIQETQYF
TRBJ2-3 TRBV4-1 CASSQDDLRDTQYF
TRBJ2-2 TRBV6-1 CASSETAGDPTGELFF
TRBJ2-7 TRBV20-1 CSAPGTYEQYF
TRBJ2-7 TRBV7-2 CASNHAGTGPPLSSYEQYF
TRBJ2-1 TRBV30 CAWSVGNEQFF
TRBJ2-5 TRBV6-1 CASSGTEQETQYF
TRBJ1-5 TRBV2 CASRQQGVHQPQHF
TRBJ1-1 TRBV29-1 CSARTGTFNSEAFF
TRBJ2-7 TRBV7-2 CASSLVLHSGLSYEQYF
TRBJ2-2 TRBV28 CASSFRHRSSGELFF